These T cell receptor beta chains were read from a single sample in a study of cytomegalovirus exposure and HLA in healthy donors. Assay: immunoSEQ multiplex PCR; the TCRdb copy retains only in-frame clones and omits some. The data show roughly 200,000 clones, 77% seen once. What was sequenced was PBMCs. The receptor set was obtained from a woman aged 60 to 75 in good health and CMV-seropositive. Each CDR3 is given with its conserved first and last residue.

J gene: TRBJ2-7; V gene: TRBV10-3; CDR3 length: 13; CDR3 protein: CAPQVGLAGEQYF
J gene: TRBJ2-5; V gene: TRBV5-8; CDR3 length: 16; CDR3 protein: CASSLGLAGDQETQYF
J gene: TRBJ1-5; V gene: TRBV5-1; CDR3 length: 15; CDR3 protein: CASSSGTGYGQPQHF
J gene: TRBJ1-1; V gene: TRBV27; CDR3 length: 14; CDR3 protein: CASSPILRDTEAFF
J gene: TRBJ1-2; V gene: TRBV15; CDR3 length: 14; CDR3 protein: CATSRARGGYGYTF
J gene: TRBJ1-1; V gene: TRBV18; CDR3 length: 15; CDR3 protein: CASSPLRDRDTEAFF
J gene: TRBJ2-2; V gene: TRBV9; CDR3 length: 15; CDR3 protein: CASSVGGANTGELFF
J gene: TRBJ1-2; V gene: TRBV10-3; CDR3 length: 15; CDR3 protein: CAITGTVPANYGYTF
J gene: TRBJ1-2; V gene: TRBV27; CDR3 length: 13; CDR3 protein: CASSRGGAGGYTF
J gene: TRBJ1-6; V gene: TRBV28; CDR3 length: 16; CDR3 protein: CASSLSGTLQNSPLHF
J gene: TRBJ2-7; V gene: TRBV5-6; CDR3 length: 16; CDR3 protein: CASSLPPGLLRNEQYF
J gene: TRBJ1-5; V gene: TRBV28; CDR3 length: 14; CDR3 protein: CASSRGGSNQPQHF
J gene: TRBJ2-2; V gene: TRBV5-1; CDR3 length: 18; CDR3 protein: CASSSEGLAAANTGELFF
J gene: TRBJ1-1; V gene: TRBV29-1; CDR3 length: 14; CDR3 protein: CSVEGRGLISEAFF
J gene: TRBJ2-5; V gene: TRBV28; CDR3 length: 11; CDR3 protein: CASRLRETQYF
J gene: TRBJ2-1; V gene: TRBV2; CDR3 length: 17; CDR3 protein: CASSEEGLAGAYNEQFF
J gene: TRBJ2-2; V gene: TRBV7-3; CDR3 length: 16; CDR3 protein: CASSSRGTTNTGELFF
J gene: TRBJ2-1; V gene: TRBV18; CDR3 length: 14; CDR3 protein: CASSPLAGGNEQFF
J gene: TRBJ1-2; V gene: TRBV30; CDR3 length: 14; CDR3 protein: CAWSAVLETYGYTF
J gene: TRBJ1-4; V gene: TRBV12-5; CDR3 length: 19; CDR3 protein: CASGLVRGTGWVSAEKLFF
J gene: TRBJ2-5; V gene: TRBV27; CDR3 length: 14; CDR3 protein: CASSTAGGQETQYF
J gene: TRBJ1-5; V gene: TRBV28; CDR3 length: 15; CDR3 protein: CASREETGPNQPQHF
J gene: NA; V gene: TRBV7-8; CDR3 length: 16; CDR3 protein: CASSFWTSGPSYEQYF
J gene: TRBJ1-1; V gene: TRBV9; CDR3 length: 14; CDR3 protein: CASNRDNLNTEAFF
J gene: TRBJ1-1; V gene: TRBV7-3; CDR3 length: 15; CDR3 protein: CASSPLGGMNTEAFF
J gene: TRBJ2-3; V gene: TRBV9; CDR3 length: 16; CDR3 protein: CASSASPGGITDTQYF
J gene: TRBJ2-5; V gene: TRBV14; CDR3 length: 15; CDR3 protein: CASSFDRGRRETQYF
J gene: TRBJ2-7; V gene: TRBV28; CDR3 length: 12; CDR3 protein: CASSLPGYEQYF
J gene: TRBJ2-7; V gene: TRBV7-2; CDR3 length: 12; CDR3 protein: CASSPGVGEQYF
J gene: TRBJ2-3; V gene: TRBV5-4; CDR3 length: 17; CDR3 protein: CASSRVSGGEGTDTQYF
J gene: TRBJ1-2; V gene: TRBV7-3; CDR3 length: 14; CDR3 protein: CASSPGGPNYGYTF
J gene: TRBJ1-2; V gene: TRBV7-9; CDR3 length: 15; CDR3 protein: CASSLAGAGGYGYTF
J gene: TRBJ1-2; V gene: TRBV30; CDR3 length: 16; CDR3 protein: CAWSVQDLPTVYGYTF
J gene: TRBJ2-7; V gene: TRBV6-6; CDR3 length: 14; CDR3 protein: CASSYSSTSYEQYF